This TCR beta chain was retrieved from a study of cytomegalovirus exposure and HLA in healthy donors. Though probably carrying unrecorded immune exposures, donors were nominally healthy at sampling. In the PCR, 60 Vbeta and 13 Jbeta primers were used. The table came from immunoSEQ multiplex PCR; TCRdb's copy has only in-frame clones and leaves some out. This sample has about 86,000 clones, with more than 75% found just once. The CDR3 has 14 amino acids. J lost 6 bases, V lost 4 bases, and 8 bases had no gene match. The germline V gene encodes CDR1 SGHNT and CDR2 YYREEE (reference sequence). This clonotype originated in a woman in her thirties or forties in good health and CMV-seropositive. The chain combines TRBV5-4 with TRBJ1-1; TRBD1 agrees at 8 bases. Material: PBMCs. The CDR3, as DNA: TGTGCCAGCAGCACGTACAGGGGGAGTGCTGAAGCTTTCTTT. This codes for CASSTYRGSAEAFF.